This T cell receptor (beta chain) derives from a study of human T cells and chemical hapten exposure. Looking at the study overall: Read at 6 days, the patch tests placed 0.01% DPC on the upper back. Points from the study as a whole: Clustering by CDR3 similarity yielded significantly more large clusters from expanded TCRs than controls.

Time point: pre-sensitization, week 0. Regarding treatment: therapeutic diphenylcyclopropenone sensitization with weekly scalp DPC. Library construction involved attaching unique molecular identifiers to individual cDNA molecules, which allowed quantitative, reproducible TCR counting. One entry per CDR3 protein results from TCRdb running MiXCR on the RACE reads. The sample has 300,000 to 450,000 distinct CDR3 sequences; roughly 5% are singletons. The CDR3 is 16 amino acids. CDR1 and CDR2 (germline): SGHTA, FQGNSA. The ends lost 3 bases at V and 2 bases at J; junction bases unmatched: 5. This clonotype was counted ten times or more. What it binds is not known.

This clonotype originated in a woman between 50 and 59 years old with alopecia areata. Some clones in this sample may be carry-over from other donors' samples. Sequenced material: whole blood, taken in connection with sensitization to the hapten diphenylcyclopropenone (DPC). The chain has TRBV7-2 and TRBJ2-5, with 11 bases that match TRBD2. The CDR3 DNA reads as TGTGCCAGCAGCTTCCGACTAGCGGGGCGGCAAGAGACCCAGTACTTC. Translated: CASSFRLAGRQETQYF.